The TCR beta chain described here comes from a study of T cell changes during pregnancy in multiple sclerosis. Germline V CDR1 and CDR2: DFQATT, SNEGSKA (reference sequence). CDR3 length: 11 amino acids. V lost 5 bases to trimming and J lost 5 bases; unmatched junction nucleotides: 2. Assay: immunoSEQ multiplex PCR; the TCRdb copy retains only in-frame clones and omits some. Among tens of thousands of clones, about 93% were seen once, and the ten largest hold about 1%. This specimen consisted of peripheral blood, obtained in the second trimester of pregnancy. The clonotype comes from a female donor in good health, enrolled as a control in a pregnancy study. J is TRBJ1-2 and V is TRBV20-1; 7 bases fit TRBD1. In DNA form, the CDR3 reads TGCAGTGCTTGGACAGGATATGGCTACACCTTC. Translation gives CSAWTGYGYTF.